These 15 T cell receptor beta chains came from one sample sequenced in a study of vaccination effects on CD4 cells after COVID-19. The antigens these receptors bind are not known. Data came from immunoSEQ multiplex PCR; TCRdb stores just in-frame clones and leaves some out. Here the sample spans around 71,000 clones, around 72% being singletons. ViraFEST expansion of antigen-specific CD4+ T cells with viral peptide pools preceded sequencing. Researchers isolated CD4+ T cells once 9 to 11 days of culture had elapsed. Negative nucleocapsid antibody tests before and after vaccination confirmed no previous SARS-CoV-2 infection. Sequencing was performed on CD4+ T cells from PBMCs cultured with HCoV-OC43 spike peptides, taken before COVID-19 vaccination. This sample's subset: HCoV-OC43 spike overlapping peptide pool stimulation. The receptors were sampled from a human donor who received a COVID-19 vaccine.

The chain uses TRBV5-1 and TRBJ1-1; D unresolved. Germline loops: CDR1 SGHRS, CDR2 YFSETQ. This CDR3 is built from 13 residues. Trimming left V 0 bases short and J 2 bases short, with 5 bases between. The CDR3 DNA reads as TGCGCCAGCAGCTTGGCGCTTAACACTGAAGCTTTCTTT. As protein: CASSLALNTEAFF.

The CDR3 coding sequence is TGCAGCGTCCAGACAGGGGGCGGCTATGGCTACACCTTC. It is translated as CSVQTGGGYGYTF. V usage is TRBV29-1 and J usage is TRBJ1-2, with 10 bases identical to TRBD1. Germline lookup yields CDR1 SQVTM and CDR2 ANQGSEA. The CDR3 consists of 13 residues. The V gene end was trimmed by 6 bases and the J gene end by 4 bases; junction bases not matched to a gene: 5.

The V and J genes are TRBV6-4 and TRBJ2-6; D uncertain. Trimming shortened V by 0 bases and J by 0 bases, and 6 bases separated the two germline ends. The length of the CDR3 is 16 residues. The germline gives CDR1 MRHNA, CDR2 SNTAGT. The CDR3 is CASSDSRRSGANVLTF. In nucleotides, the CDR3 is TGTGCCAGCAGTGACTCTAGGCGCTCTGGGGCCAACGTCCTGACTTTC.

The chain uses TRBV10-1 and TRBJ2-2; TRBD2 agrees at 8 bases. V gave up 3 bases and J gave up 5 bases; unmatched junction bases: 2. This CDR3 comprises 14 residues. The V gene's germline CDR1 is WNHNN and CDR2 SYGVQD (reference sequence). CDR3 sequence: CASSDQRGTGELFF. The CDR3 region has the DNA TGCGCCAGCAGTGATCAGCGGGGGACCGGGGAGCTGTTTTTT.

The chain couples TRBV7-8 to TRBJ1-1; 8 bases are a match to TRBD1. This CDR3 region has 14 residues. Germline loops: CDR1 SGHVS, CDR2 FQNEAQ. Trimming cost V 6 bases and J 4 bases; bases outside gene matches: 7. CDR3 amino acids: CASRTGVPGTEAFF. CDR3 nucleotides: TGTGCCAGCAGGACAGGGGTCCCGGGCACTGAAGCTTTCTTT.

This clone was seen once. The CDR3 reads CASSRLAGEGNEQFF. In DNA, the CDR3 is TGTGCCAGTAGTCGACTAGCGGGGGAGGGAAATGAGCAGTTCTTC. The chain is built from TRBV19 and TRBJ2-1, with 12 positions matching TRBD2. There are 15 residues in the CDR3. CDR1 LNHDA and CDR2 SQIVND come from the germline V gene (reference sequence). With 5 bases clipped from V and 7 bases from J, the junction kept 6 bases outside the gene matches.

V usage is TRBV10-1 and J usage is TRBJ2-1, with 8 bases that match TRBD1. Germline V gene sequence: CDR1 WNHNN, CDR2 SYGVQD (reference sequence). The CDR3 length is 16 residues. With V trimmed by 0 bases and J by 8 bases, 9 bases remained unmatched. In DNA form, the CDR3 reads TGCGCCAGCAGTGAGTCCCACAGGGGGTTCTTCGATGAGCAGTTCTTC. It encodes CASSESHRGFFDEQFF.

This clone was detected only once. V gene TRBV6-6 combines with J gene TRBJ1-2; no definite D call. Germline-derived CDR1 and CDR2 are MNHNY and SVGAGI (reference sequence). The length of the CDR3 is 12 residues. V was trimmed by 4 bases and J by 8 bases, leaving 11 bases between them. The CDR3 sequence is CASSSGSRGYTF. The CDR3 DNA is TGTGCCAGCAGTTCCGGGAGTAGGGGCTACACCTTC.

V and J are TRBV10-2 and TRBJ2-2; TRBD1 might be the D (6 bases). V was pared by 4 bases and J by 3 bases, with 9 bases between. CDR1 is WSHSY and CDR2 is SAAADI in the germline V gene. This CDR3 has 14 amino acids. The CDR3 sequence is CASSGYRDTGELFF. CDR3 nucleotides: TGCGCCAGCAGTGGTTACAGGGACACCGGGGAGCTGTTTTTT.

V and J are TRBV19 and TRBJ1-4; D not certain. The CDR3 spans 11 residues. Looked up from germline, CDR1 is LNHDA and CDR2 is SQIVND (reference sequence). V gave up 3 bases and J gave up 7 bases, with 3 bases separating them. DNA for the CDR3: TGTGCCAGTAGTATTACTGAAAAACTGTTTTTT. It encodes CASSITEKLFF.

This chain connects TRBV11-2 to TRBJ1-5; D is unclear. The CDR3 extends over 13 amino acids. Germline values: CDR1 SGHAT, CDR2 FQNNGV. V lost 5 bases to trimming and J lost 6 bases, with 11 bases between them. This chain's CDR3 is CASSPQLGQPQHF. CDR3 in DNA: TGTGCCAGCAGCCCCCAGCTGGGTCAGCCCCAGCATTTT.

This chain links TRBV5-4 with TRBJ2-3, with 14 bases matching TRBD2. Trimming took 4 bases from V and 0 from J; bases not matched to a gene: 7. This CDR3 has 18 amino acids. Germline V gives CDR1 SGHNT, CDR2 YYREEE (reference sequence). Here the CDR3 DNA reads TGTGCCAGCAGCGGAGGGACTAGCGGGGGCCCAAGCACAGATACGCAGTATTTT. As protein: CASSGGTSGGPSTDTQYF.

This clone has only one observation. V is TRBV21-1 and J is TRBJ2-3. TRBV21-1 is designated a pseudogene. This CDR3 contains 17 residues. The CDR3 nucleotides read TGTGCCAGCAGCAAAGATGGAGGGGACACCAGCACAGATACGCAGTATTTT. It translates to CASSKDGGDTSTDTQYF.

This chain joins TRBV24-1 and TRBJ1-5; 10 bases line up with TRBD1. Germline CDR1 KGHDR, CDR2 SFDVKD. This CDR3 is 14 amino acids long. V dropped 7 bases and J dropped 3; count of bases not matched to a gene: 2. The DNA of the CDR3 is TGTGCCACCAGCGGGACAGGGGACAATCAGCCCCAGCATTTT. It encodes CATSGTGDNQPQHF.

DNA of the CDR3: TGTGCCACCGAAGGACGGACTAACACCGGGGAGCTGTTTTTT. It is translated as CATEGRTNTGELFF. The chain employs TRBV25-1 and TRBJ2-2; D might be TRBD2 (5 bases). V was clipped by 10 bases and J by 2 bases, with 14 bases between them. This CDR3 spans 14 amino acids. Germline V gene data show CDR1 as MGHDK and CDR2 as SYGVNS.